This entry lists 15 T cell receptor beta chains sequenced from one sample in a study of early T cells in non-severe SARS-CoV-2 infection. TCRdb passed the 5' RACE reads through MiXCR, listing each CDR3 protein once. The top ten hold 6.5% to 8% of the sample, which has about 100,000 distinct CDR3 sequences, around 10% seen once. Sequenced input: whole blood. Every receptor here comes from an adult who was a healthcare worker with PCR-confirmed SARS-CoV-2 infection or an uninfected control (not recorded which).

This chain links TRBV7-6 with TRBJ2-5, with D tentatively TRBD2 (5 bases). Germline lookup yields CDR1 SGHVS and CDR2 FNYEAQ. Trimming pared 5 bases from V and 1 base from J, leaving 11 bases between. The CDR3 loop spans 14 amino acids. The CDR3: CASSRLGGQETQYF. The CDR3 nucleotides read TGTGCCAGCAGCCGTCTCGGAGGCCAAGAGACCCAGTACTTC.

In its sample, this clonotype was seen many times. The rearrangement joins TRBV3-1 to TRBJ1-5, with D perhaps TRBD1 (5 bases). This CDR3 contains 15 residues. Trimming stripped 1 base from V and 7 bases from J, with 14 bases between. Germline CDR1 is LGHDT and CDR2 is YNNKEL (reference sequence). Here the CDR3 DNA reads TGTGCCAGCAGCCAAGCGGGGGAGGTCGGCCAGCCCCAGCATTTT. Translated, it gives CASSQAGEVGQPQHF.

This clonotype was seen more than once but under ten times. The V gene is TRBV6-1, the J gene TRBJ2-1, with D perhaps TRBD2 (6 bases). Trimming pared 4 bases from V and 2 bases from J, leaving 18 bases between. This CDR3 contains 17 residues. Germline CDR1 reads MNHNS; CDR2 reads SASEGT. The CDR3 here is CASSGTGWEAPYNEQFF. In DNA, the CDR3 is TGTGCCAGCAGTGGGACCGGGTGGGAGGCCCCCTACAATGAGCAGTTCTTC.

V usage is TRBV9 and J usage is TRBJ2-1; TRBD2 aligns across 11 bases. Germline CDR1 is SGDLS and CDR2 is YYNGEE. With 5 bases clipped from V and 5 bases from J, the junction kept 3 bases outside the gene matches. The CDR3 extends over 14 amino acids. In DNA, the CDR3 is TGTGCCAGCAGTGGACTAGCGGGCGACAATGAGCAGTTCTTC. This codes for CASSGLAGDNEQFF.

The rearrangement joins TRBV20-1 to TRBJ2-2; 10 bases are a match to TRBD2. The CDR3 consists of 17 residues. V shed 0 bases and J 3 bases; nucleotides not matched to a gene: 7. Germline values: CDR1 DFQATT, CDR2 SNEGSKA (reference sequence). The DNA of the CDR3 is TGCAGTGCTAGAGATAAACTAGCGGGAACATACACCGGGGAGCTGTTTTTT. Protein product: CSARDKLAGTYTGELFF.

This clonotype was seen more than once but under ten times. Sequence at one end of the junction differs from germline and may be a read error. CDR3 protein: CASSWDRVNTEAFF. CDR3 coding DNA: TGTGCCAGCAGTTGGGACAGGGTGAATACTGAAGCTTTCTTT. This chain links TRBV6-6 with TRBJ1-1, with TRBD1 matching 9 bases. Looked up from germline, CDR1 is MNHNY and CDR2 is SVGAGI (reference sequence). This CDR3 comprises 14 residues.

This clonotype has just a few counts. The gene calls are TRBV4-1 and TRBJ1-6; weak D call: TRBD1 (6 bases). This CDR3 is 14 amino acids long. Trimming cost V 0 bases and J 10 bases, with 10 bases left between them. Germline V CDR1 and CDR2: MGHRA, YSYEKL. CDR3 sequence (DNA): TGCGCCAGCAGCCAAGAACAGGGAGGATCACCCCTCCACTTT. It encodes CASSQEQGGSPLHF.

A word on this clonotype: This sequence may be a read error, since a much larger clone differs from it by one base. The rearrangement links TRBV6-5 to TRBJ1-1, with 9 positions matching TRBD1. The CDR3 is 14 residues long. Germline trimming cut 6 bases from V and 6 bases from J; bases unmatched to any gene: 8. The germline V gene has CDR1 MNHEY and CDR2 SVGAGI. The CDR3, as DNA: TGTGCCAGCAGAGAGGGACAGGGCTGGTCTGAAGCTTTCTTT. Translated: CASREGQGWSEAFF.

DNA of the CDR3: TGTGCCAGCAGCTTCGAAGGGACAGATGGCTACACCTTC. Protein product: CASSFEGTDGYTF. The gene calls are TRBV7-9 and TRBJ1-2; TRBD1 matches 7 bases. The CDR3 sequence is 13 residues long. Germline trimming cut 3 bases from V and 6 bases from J; bases unmatched to any gene: 4. CDR1 is SEHNR and CDR2 is FQNEAQ in the germline V gene (reference sequence).

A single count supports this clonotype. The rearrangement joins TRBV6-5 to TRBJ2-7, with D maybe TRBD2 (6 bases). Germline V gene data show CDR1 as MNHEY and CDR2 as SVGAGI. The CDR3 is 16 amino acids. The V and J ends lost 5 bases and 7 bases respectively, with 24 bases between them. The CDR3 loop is CASSAGGVARWGEQYF. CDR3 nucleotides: TGTGCCAGCAGTGCCGGAGGGGTCGCGCGGTGGGGAGAGCAGTACTTC.

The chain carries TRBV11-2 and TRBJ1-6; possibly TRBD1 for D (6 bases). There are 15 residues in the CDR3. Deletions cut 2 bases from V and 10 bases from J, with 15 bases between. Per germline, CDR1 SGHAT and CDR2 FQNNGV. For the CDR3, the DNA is TGTGCCAGCAGCTTATTGGGGGCGCGCGGGTCACCCCTCCACTTT. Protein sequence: CASSLLGARGSPLHF. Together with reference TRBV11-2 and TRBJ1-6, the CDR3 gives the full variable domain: EAGVAQSPRYKIIEKRQSVAFWCNPISGHATLYWYQQILGQGPKLLIQFQNNGVVDDSQLPKDRFSAERLKGVDSTLKIQPAKLEDSAVYLCASSLLGARGSPLHFGNGTRLTVT.

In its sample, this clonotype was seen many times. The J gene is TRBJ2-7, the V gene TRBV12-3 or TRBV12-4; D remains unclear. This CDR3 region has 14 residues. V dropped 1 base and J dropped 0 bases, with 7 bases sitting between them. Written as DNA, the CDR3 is TGTGCCAGCAGTTTAGTGGGTAGCTCCTACGAGCAGTACTTC. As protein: CASSLVGSSYEQYF.

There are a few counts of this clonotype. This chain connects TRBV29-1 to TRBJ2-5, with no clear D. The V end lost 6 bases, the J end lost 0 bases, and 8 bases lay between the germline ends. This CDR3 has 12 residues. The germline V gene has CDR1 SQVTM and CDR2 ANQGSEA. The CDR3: CSVARYQETQYF. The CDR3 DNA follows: TGCAGCGTAGCGAGGTACCAAGAGACCCAGTACTTC.

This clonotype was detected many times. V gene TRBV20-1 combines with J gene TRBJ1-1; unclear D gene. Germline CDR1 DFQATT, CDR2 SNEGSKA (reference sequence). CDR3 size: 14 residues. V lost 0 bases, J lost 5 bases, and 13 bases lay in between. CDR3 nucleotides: TGCAGTGCTAGAGATCGGAGGAGTAGGACTGAAGCTTTCTTT. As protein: CSARDRRSRTEAFF.

The CDR3 loop reads CASSLTRIDEQYF. The CDR3 nucleotides are TGTGCCAGCAGTCTTACTAGAATCGACGAGCAGTACTTC. The J gene is TRBJ2-7, the V gene TRBV7-2; weak D call: TRBD2 (5 bases). The CDR3 has 13 amino acids. CDR1 is SGHTA and CDR2 is FQGNSA in the germline V gene. Trimming pared 6 bases from V and 5 bases from J, leaving 14 bases between.